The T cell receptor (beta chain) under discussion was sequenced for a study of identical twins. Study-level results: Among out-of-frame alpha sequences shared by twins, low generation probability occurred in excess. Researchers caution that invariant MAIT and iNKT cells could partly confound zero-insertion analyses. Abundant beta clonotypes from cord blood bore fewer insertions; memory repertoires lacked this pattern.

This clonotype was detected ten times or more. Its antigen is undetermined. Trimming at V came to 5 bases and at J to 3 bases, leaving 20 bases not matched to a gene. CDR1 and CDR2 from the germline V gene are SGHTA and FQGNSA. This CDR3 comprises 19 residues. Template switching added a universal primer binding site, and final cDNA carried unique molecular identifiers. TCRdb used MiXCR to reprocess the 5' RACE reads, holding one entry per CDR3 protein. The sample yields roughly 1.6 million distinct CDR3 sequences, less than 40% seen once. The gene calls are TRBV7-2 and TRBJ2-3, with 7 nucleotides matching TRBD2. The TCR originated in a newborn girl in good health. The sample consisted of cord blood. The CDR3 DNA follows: TGTGCCAGCAGCCGACGACAAAAGGGACTATCGACCCCGACAGATACGCAGTATTTT. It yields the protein CASSRRQKGLSTPTDTQYF. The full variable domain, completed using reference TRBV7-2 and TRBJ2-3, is GAGVSQSPSNKVTEKGKDVELRCDPISGHTALYWYRQSLGQGLEFLIYFQGNSAPDKSGLPSDRFSAERTGGSVSTLTIQRTQQEDSAVYLCASSRRQKGLSTPTDTQYFGPGTRLTVL.